A selection of T cell receptor beta chains follows, all from one sample in a study of molecular identifiers for immune sequencing clone quantification. TCRdb itself ran the PCR reads through MiXCR, one entry per CDR3 protein. The data hold some 70,000 distinct CDR3 sequences, with approximately 18% observed a single time. The sequencing sample was made of naive CD8+ T cells from blood, with Jurkat cell RNA spiked in. These receptor sequences come from a human donor in good health. Some libraries in this study had Jurkat cell RNA spiked in. Both conserved end residues are part of each CDR3.

>TRBJ2-3|TRBV6-5
CASSYTTRTSIGGLGTDTQYF
>TRBJ2-3|TRBV28
CASSPQGIGDTQYF
>TRBJ2-2|TRBV11-2
CASSPQGFGELFF
>TRBJ2-2|TRBV23-1
CASSQSLWTGELFF
>TRBJ2-5|TRBV7-6
CASAPGGRAGETQYF
>TRBJ2-7|TRBV13
CASSPGTHTYEQYF
>TRBJ1-1|TRBV7-9
CASRHPSEGTEAFF
>TRBJ2-7|TRBV7-2
CASSLVTVAYEQYF
>TRBJ2-4|TRBV4-1
CASSQDSGINIQYF
>TRBJ2-4|TRBV4-3
CASSQDRDVSKNIQYF
>TRBJ2-5|TRBV19
CASRARASRQETQYF
>TRBJ2-4|TRBV2
CASTRQTVAKNIQYF
>TRBJ1-2|TRBV6-1
CASSPPKMGIFNGYTF
>TRBJ2-2|TRBV27
CAGTLGPTGTGAAGELFF
>TRBJ1-1|TRBV7-9
CASSLAEGAFTEAFF
>TRBJ1-5|TRBV6-2/TRBV6-3
CASSTTDRRPPQHF
>TRBJ2-2|TRBV27
CASSLKSGYFTPFTGELFF
>TRBJ2-7|TRBV19
CASSMQGRYEQYF
>TRBJ2-4|TRBV7-9
CASSPNGSSGRAKNIQYF
>TRBJ2-7|TRBV14
CASSQVTEYEPYF
>TRBJ1-5|TRBV27
CASSLGVGNQPQHF
>TRBJ2-2|TRBV5-1
CASSRGLAGMDGELFF
>TRBJ2-5|TRBV7-8
CASSLAIQETQYF
>TRBJ2-7|TRBV27
CASSPLLAGGPYEQYF
>TRBJ1-4|TRBV6-5
CASSYGGTNEKLFF
>TRBJ2-5|TRBV12-3/TRBV12-4
CASSQWAREGTQYF
>TRBJ1-1|TRBV7-9
CASSSENTEAFF
>TRBJ2-7|TRBV27
CASSLLGQVAYEQYF
>TRBJ2-7|TRBV11-3
CASSPWADSRSYEQYF
>TRBJ2-1|TRBV28
CASSSRGRNNEQFF
>TRBJ2-7|TRBV4-3
CASSQGLAGIYEQYF
>TRBJ2-3|TRBV7-6
CASSLGGDTQCF
>TRBJ2-2|TRBV7-2
CASSLMGVTANTGELFF
>TRBJ2-7|TRBV6-6
CASSYFLADSYEQYF
>TRBJ2-1|TRBV27
CASSSPGQGANEQFF
>TRBJ1-1|TRBV4-1
CASSQPDRADTEAFF
>TRBJ2-7|TRBV18
CASSPPPGTGDHEQYF
>TRBJ2-7|TRBV7-2
CASSLGGGHLYEQYF
>TRBJ2-3|TRBV28
CASSPTSGITDTQYF
>TRBJ2-3|TRBV6-2/TRBV6-3
CASSYATGLPTDTQYF
>TRBJ1-1|TRBV13
CASSSPGGGRHTEAFF
>TRBJ1-1|TRBV5-6
CASSYGTGDAFF
>TRBJ2-7|TRBV27
CASSVGTGPYEQYF
>TRBJ2-1|TRBV7-2
CASSLYIGGGGGNEQFF
>TRBJ1-1|TRBV4-1
CASSQGTVASTEAFF
>TRBJ2-1|TRBV4-1
CASSNGLNNEQFF
>TRBJ2-7|TRBV27
CASSLQTGGYEQYF
>TRBJ1-3|TRBV9
CASSAYGNTIYF
>TRBJ2-2|TRBV30
CAWSVLSLPGGPAGELFF
>TRBJ2-5|TRBV13
CASSRSGSGETQYF